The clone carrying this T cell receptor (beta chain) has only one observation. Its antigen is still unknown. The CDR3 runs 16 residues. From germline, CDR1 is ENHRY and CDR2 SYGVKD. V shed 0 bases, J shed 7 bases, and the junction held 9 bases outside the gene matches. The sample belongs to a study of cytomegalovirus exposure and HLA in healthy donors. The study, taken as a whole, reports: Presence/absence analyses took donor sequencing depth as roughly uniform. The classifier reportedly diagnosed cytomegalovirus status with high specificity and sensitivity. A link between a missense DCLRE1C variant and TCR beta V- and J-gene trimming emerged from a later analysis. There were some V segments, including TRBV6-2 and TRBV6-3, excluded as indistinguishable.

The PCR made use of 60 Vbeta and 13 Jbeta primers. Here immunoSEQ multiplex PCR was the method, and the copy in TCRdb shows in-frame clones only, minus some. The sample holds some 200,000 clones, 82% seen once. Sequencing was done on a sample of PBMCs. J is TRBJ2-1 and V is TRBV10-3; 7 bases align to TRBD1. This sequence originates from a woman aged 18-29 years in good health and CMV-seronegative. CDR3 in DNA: TGTGCCATCAGTGAGTCCGACAGGGCCCCGGGGAATGAGCAGTTCTTC. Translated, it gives CAISESDRAPGNEQFF.